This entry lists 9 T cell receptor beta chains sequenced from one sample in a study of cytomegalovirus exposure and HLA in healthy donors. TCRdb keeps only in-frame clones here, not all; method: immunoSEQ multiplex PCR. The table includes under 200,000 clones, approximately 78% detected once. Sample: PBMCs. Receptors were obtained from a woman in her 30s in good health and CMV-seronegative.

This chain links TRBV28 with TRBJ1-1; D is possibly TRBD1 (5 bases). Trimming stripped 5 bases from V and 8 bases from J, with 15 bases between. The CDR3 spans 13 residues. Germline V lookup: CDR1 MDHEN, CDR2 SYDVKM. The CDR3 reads CASSLGGFGEAFF. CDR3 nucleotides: TGTGCCAGCAGTCTCGGGGGGTTTGGAGAAGCTTTCTTT. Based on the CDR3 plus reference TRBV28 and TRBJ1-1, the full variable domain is DVKVTQSSRYLVKRTGEKVFLECVQDMDHENMFWYRQDPGLGLRLIYFSYDVKMKEKGDIPEGYSVSREKKERFSLILESASTNQTSMYLCASSLGGFGEAFFGQGTRLTVV.

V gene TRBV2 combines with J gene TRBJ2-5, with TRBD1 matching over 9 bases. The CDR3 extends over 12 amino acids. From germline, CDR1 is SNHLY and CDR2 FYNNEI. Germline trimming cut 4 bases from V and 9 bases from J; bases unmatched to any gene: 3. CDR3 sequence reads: CASSVDRGAQYF. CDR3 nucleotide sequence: TGTGCCAGCAGTGTGGACAGGGGCGCCCAGTACTTC.

CDR3 sequence reads: CASSPPGLRAGGYGYTF. The CDR3 bases are TGTGCCAGCTCACCACCCGGTCTCAGGGCTGGTGGCTATGGCTACACCTTC. J is TRBJ1-2 and V is TRBV18; D possibly corresponds to TRBD1 (5 bases). Trimming shortened V by 0 bases and J by 4 bases, and 18 bases separated the two germline ends. The germline gives CDR1 KGHSH, CDR2 LQKENI. This CDR3 region has 17 residues. The whole variable domain, remainder taken from reference TRBV18 and TRBJ1-2, is NAGVMQNPRHLVRRRGQEARLRCSPMKGHSHVYWYRQLPEEGLKFMVYLQKENIIDESGMPKERFSAEFPKEGPSILRIQQVVRGDSAAYFCASSPPGLRAGGYGYTFGSGTRLTVV.

CDR3 sequence: CASSGLAGGNTGELFF. CDR3 in DNA: TGTGCCAGCAGTGGACTAGCGGGGGGGAACACCGGGGAGCTGTTTTTT. The rearrangement joins TRBV6-1 to TRBJ2-2; 13 positions agree with TRBD2. The CDR3 sequence is 16 residues long. With V trimmed by 4 bases and J by 1 base, 0 bases remained unmatched. Germline V CDR1 and CDR2: MNHNS, SASEGT.

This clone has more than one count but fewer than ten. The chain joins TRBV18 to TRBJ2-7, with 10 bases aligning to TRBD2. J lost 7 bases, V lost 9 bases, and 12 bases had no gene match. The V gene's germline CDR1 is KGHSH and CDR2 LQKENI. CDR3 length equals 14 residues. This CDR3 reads CASFEGLASREQYF. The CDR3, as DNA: TGTGCCAGTTTTGAGGGACTAGCGTCGAGGGAGCAGTACTTC.

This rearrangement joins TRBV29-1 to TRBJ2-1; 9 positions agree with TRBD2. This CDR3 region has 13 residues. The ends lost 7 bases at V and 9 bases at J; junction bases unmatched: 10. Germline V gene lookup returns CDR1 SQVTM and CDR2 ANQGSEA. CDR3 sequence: CSAKLAGRSEQFF. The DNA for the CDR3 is TGCAGCGCCAAGCTAGCGGGAAGGAGTGAGCAGTTCTTC.

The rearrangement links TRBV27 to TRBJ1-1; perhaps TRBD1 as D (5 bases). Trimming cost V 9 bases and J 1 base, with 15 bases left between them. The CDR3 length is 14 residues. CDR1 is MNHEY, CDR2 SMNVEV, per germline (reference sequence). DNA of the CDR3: TGTGCCAGTCGGGTGGCAGGGTGGAACACTGAAGCTTTCTTT. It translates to CASRVAGWNTEAFF.

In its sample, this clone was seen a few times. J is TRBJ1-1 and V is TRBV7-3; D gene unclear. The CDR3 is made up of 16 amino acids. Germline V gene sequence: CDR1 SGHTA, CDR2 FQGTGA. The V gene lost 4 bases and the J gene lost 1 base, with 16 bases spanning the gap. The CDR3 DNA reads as TGTGCCAGCAGCTCCAGTTACAGCAACAAGAACACTGAAGCTTTCTTT. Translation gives CASSSSYSNKNTEAFF.

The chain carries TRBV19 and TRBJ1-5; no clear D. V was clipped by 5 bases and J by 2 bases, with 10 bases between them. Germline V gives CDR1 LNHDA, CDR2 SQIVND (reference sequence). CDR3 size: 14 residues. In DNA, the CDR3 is TGTGCCAGTAGTGATTCGGCGGGCAATCAGCCCCAGCATTTT. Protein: CASSDSAGNQPQHF.